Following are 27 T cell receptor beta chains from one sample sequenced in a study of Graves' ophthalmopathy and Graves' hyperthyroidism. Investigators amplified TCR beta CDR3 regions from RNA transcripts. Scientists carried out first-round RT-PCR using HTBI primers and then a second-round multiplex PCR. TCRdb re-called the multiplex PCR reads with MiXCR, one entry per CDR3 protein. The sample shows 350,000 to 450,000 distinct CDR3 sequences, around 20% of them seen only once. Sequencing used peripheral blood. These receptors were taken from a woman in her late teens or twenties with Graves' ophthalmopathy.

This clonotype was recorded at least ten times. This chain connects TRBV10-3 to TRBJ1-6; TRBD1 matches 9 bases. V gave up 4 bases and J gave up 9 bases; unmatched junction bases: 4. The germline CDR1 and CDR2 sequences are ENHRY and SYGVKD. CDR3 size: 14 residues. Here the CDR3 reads CAISAQGAGSPLHF. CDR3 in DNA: TGTGCCATCAGTGCACAGGGGGCAGGTTCACCCCTCCACTTT.

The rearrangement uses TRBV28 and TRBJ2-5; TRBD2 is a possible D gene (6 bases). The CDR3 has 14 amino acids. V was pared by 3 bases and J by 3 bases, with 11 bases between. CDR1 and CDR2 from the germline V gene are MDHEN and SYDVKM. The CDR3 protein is CASSFSPGEETQYF. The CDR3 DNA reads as TGTGCCAGCAGTTTTTCTCCGGGGGAAGAGACCCAGTACTTC.

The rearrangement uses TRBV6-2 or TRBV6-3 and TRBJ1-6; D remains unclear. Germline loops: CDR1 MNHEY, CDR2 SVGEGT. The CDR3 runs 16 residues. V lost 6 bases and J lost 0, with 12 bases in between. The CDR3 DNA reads TGTGCCAGCAGCCGGGCCCTGAGCTCCTATAATTCACCCCTCCACTTT. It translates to CASSRALSSYNSPLHF.

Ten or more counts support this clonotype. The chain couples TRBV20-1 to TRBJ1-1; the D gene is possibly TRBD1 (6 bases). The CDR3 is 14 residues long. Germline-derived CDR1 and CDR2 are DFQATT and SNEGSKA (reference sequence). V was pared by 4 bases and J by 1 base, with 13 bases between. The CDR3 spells CSAKSGQTNTEAFF. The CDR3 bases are TGCAGTGCTAAAAGTGGACAGACGAACACTGAAGCTTTCTTT.

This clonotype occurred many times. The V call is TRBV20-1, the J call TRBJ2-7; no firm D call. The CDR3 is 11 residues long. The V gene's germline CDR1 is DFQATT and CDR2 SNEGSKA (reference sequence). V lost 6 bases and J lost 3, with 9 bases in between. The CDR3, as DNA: TGCAGTGCGCGCGCAGTCTACGAGCAGTACTTC. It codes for CSARAVYEQYF.

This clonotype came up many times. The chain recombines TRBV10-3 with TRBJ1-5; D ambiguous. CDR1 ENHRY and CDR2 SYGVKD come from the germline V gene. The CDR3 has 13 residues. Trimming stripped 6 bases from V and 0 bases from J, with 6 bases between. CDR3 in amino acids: CAIRSYSNQPQHF. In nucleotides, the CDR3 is TGTGCCATCAGGAGTTATAGCAATCAGCCCCAGCATTTT.

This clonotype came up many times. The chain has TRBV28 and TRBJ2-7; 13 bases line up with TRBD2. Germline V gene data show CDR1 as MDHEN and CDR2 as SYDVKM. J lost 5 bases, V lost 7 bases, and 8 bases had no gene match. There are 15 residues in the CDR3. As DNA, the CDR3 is TGTGCCAGCACCGCCGGGACTAGCGGGACCCACGAGCAGTACTTC. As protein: CASTAGTSGTHEQYF.

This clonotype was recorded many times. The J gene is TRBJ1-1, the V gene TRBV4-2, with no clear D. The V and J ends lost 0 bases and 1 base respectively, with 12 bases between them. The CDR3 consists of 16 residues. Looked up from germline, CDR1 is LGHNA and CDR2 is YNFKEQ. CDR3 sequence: CASSQDKRYPNTEAFF. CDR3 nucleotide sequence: TGTGCCAGCAGCCAAGATAAAAGGTACCCGAACACTGAAGCTTTCTTT.

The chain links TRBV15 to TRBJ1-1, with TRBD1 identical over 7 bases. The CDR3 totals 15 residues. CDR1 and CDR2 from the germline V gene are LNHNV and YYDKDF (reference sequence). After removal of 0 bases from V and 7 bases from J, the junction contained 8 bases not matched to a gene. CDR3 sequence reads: CATSRDVPGQREAFF. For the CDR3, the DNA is TGTGCCACCAGCAGAGACGTCCCGGGACAGCGTGAAGCTTTCTTT.

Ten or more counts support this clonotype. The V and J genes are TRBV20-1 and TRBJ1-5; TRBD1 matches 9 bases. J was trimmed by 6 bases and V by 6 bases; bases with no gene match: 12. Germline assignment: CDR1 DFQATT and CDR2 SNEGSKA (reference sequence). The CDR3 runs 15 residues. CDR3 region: CSALPAGTGSQPQHF. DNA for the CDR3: TGCAGTGCGCTCCCCGCCGGGACAGGGTCTCAGCCCCAGCATTTT.

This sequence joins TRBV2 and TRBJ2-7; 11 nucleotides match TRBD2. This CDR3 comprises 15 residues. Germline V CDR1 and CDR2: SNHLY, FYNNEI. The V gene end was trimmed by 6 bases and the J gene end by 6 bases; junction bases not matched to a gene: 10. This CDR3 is CASSDPTSGTSEQYF. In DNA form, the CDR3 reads TGTGCCAGCAGCGATCCGACTAGCGGGACCTCCGAGCAGTACTTC.

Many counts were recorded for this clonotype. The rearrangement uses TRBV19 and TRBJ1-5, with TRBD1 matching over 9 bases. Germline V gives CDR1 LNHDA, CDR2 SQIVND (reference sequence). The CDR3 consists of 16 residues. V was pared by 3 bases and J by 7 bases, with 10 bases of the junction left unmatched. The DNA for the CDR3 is TGTGCCAGTAGTATTCCCGGGACAGGGTATGAGCAGCCCCAGCATTTT. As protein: CASSIPGTGYEQPQHF.

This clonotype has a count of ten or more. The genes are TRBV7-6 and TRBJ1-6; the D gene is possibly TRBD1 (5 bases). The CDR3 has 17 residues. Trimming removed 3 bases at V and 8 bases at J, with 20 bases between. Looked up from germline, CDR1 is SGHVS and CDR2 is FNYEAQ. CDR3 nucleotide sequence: TGTGCCAGCAGCTTGGGACTATGGTCAGGGTCCGATTCACCCCTCCACTTT. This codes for CASSLGLWSGSDSPLHF.

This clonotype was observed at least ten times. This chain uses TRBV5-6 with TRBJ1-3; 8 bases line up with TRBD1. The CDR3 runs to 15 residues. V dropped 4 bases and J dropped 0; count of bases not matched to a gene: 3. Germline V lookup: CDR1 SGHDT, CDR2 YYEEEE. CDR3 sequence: CASSQDRGSGNTIYF. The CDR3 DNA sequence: TGTGCCAGCAGCCAAGACAGGGGCTCTGGAAACACCATATATTTT. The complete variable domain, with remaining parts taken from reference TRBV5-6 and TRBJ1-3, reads DAGVTQSPTHLIKTRGQQVTLRCSPKSGHDTVSWYQQALGQGPQFIFQYYEEEERQRGNFPDRFSGHQFPNYSSELNVNALLLGDSALYLCASSQDRGSGNTIYFGEGSWLTVV.

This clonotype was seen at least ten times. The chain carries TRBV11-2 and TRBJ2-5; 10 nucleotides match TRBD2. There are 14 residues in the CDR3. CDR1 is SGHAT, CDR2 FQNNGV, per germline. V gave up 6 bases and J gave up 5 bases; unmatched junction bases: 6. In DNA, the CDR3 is TGTGCCAGCAGTTATACTAGCGGGGTTGAGACCCAGTACTTC. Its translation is CASSYTSGVETQYF.

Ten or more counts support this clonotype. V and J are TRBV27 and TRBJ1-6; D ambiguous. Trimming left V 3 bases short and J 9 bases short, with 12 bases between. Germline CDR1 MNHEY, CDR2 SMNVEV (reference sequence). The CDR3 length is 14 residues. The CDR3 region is CASSFPEESSPLHF. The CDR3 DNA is TGTGCCAGCAGTTTCCCCGAGGAGAGTTCACCCCTCCACTTT.

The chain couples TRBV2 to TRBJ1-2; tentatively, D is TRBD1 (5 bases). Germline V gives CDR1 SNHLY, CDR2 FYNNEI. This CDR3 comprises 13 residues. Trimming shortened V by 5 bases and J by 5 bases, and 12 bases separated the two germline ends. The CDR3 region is CASSPVEGYGYTF. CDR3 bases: TGTGCCAGCAGTCCGGTTGAGGGGTATGGCTACACCTTC. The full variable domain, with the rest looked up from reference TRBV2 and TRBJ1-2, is EPEVTQTPSHQVTQMGQEVILRCVPISNHLYFYWYRQILGQKVEFLVSFYNNEISEKSEIFDDQFSVERPDGSNFTLKIRSTKLEDSAMYFCASSPVEGYGYTFGSGTRLTVV.

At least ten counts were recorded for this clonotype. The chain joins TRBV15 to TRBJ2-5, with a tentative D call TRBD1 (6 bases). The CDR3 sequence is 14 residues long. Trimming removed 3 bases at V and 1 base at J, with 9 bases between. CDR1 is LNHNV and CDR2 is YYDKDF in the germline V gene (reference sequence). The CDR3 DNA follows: TGTGCCACCAGCAGTCAGGGGACCCAAGAGACCCAGTACTTC. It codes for CATSSQGTQETQYF.

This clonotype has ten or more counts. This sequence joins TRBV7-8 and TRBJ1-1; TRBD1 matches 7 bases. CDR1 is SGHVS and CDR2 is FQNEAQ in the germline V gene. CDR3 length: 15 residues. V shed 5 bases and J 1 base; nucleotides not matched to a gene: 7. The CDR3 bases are TGTGCCAGCAGCGAACGGACAGGAACGAACACTGAAGCTTTCTTT. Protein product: CASSERTGTNTEAFF.

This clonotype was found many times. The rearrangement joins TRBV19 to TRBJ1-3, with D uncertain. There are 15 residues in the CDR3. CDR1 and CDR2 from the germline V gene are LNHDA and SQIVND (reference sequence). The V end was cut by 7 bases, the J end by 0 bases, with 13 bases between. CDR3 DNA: TGTGCCAGTACACGCTCCTACGACTCTGGAAACACCATATATTTT. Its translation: CASTRSYDSGNTIYF.

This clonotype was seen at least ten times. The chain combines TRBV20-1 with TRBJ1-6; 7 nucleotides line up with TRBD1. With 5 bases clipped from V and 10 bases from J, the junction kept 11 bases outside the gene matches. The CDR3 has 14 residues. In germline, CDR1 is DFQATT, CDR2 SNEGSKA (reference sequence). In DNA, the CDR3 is TGCAGTGCTCGCTTGACAGGGAGTGAATCACCCCTCCACTTT. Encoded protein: CSARLTGSESPLHF.

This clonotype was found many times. CDR3 in DNA: TGTGCCAGCAGACCCGGGACTAGTCTCTACGAGCAGTACTTC. This sequence encodes CASRPGTSLYEQYF. V is TRBV12-3 or TRBV12-4 and J is TRBJ2-7; TRBD2 aligns across 8 bases. The V and J ends lost 6 bases and 3 bases, in that order; junction bases with no gene match: 7. CDR3 length equals 14 residues.

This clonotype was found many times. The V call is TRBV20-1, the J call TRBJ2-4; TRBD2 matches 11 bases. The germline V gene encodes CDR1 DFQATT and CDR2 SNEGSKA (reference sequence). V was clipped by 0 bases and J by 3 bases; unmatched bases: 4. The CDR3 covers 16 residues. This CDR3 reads CSARDRTSGLKNIQYF. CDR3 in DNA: TGCAGTGCTAGAGACAGGACTAGCGGGCTCAAAAACATTCAGTACTTC.

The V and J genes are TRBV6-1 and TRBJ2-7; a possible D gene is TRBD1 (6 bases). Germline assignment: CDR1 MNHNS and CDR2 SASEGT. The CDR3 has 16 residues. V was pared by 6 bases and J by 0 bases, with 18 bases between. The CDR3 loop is CASRLSRDTGSYEQYF. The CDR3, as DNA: TGTGCCAGCAGGCTGTCCCGGGACACCGGCTCCTACGAGCAGTACTTC.

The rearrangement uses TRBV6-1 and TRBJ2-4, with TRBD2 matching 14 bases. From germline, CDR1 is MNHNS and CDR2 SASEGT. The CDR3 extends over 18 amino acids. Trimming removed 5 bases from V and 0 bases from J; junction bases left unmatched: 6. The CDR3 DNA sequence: TGTGCCAGCAGTCGTGGGACTAGCGGGAGTTCAGCCAAAAACATTCAGTACTTC. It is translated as CASSRGTSGSSAKNIQYF.

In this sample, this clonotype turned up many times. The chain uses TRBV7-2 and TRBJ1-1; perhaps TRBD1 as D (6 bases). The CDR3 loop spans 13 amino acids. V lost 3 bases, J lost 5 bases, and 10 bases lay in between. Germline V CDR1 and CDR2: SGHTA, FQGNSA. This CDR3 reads CASSFQGQTEAFF. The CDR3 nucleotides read TGTGCCAGCAGCTTCCAGGGACAAACTGAAGCTTTCTTT. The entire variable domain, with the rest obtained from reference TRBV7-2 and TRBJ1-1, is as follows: GAGVSQSPSNKVTEKGKDVELRCDPISGHTALYWYRQSLGQGLEFLIYFQGNSAPDKSGLPSDRFSAERTGGSVSTLTIQRTQQEDSAVYLCASSFQGQTEAFFGQGTRLTVV.

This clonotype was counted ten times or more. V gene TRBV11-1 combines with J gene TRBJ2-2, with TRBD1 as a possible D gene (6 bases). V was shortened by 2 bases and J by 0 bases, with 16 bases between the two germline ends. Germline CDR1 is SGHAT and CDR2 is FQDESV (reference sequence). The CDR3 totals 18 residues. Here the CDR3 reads CASSLLRTAIANTGELFF. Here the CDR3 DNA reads TGTGCCAGCAGCTTATTGCGGACAGCCATCGCGAACACCGGGGAGCTGTTTTTT.